Below, 8 T cell receptor beta chains from the same sample are listed, as sequenced in a study of tumor-infiltrating lymphocytes in localized non-small cell lung cancer. Generated by immunoSEQ multiplex PCR, the TCRdb table keeps only in-frame clones and is missing some. The table records 20,000 to 25,000 clones, roughly three fifths of them present only once. Sequenced sample: lung tumor tissue. Source of these receptors: a human donor with non-small cell lung cancer.

This clone was counted only a few times. The genes are TRBV27 and TRBJ2-1, with TRBD1 identical over 10 bases. Per germline, CDR1 MNHEY and CDR2 SMNVEV (reference sequence). The length of the CDR3 is 14 residues. V lost 1 base to trimming and J lost 13 bases; unmatched junction nucleotides: 7. CDR3 nucleotide sequence: TGTGCCAGCAGTTTATGGGACAGGGGAAGTTCTCAGTTCTTC. It yields the protein CASSLWDRGSSQFF.

The rearrangement joins TRBV2 to TRBJ2-1, with 8 bases that match TRBD2. The germline gives CDR1 SNHLY, CDR2 FYNNEI. After removal of 2 bases from V and 5 bases from J, the junction contained 11 bases not matched to a gene. This CDR3 has 17 amino acids. DNA for the CDR3: TGTGCCAGCAGTGAAAGGGTTGCGGGAGGTTACCACAATGAGCAGTTCTTC. Its translation: CASSERVAGGYHNEQFF.

The rearrangement links TRBV7-9 to TRBJ2-6; D gene uncertain. The V gene's germline CDR1 is SEHNR and CDR2 FQNEAQ (reference sequence). CDR3 length: 15 residues. The V end was cut by 1 base, the J end by 4 bases, with 8 bases between. CDR3 amino acids: CASSLELGGANVLTF. For the CDR3, the DNA is TGTGCCAGCAGCTTAGAACTTGGAGGGGCCAACGTCCTGACTTTC.

The chain has TRBV5-1 and TRBJ1-1, with 8 bases lining up with TRBD1. This CDR3 spans 15 amino acids. V gave up 4 bases and J gave up 3 bases; unmatched junction bases: 8. Germline V lookup: CDR1 SGHRS, CDR2 YFSETQ. The CDR3 reads CASSGETGGYTEAFF. The DNA for the CDR3 is TGCGCCAGCAGCGGGGAAACAGGGGGGTACACTGAAGCTTTCTTT.

The chain combines TRBV9 with TRBJ2-3; TRBD2 aligns across 9 bases. J lost 5 bases, V lost 0 bases, and 7 bases had no gene match. The germline gives CDR1 SGDLS, CDR2 YYNGEE. The CDR3 totals 16 residues. This chain's CDR3 is CASSVAGAGGIDTQYF. CDR3 sequence (DNA): TGTGCCAGCAGCGTAGCTGGGGCGGGAGGGATAGATACGCAGTATTTT.

A few counts support this clone. This rearrangement joins TRBV19 to TRBJ2-1, with no clear D. Germline-derived CDR1 and CDR2 are LNHDA and SQIVND (reference sequence). The CDR3 covers 11 residues. Trimming took off 5 bases at V and 2 bases at J, with 1 base between the two ends. The CDR3 nucleotides are TGTGCCAGTAGTGCCTACAATGAGCAGTTCTTC. It translates to CASSAYNEQFF.

V is TRBV11-1 and J is TRBJ2-6; 7 nucleotides line up with TRBD1. The CDR3 has 16 amino acids. Germline V gives CDR1 SGHAT, CDR2 FQDESV (reference sequence). The V gene end was trimmed by 1 base and the J gene end by 2 bases; junction bases not matched to a gene: 2. The CDR3 DNA follows: TGTGCCAGCAGCTTAGAGGGGGCCCCTGGGGCCAACGTCCTGACTTTC. It yields the protein CASSLEGAPGANVLTF.

This clone appeared a few times. J is TRBJ1-1 and V is TRBV28; maybe TRBD1 (6 bases). This CDR3 has 15 residues. Looked up from germline, CDR1 is MDHEN and CDR2 is SYDVKM. Trimming removed 3 bases from V and 2 bases from J, with 13 bases in between. The CDR3 is CASSFGGGDNTEAFF. CDR3 DNA sequence: TGTGCCAGCAGTTTTGGAGGGGGGGATAACACTGAAGCTTTCTTT.